This T cell receptor beta chain was sequenced during a study of PD-1 blockade in classical Hodgkin lymphoma. Notes on the study in general: Nivolumab starters within 1 year of ASCT were excluded. Complete responders possessed baseline diversity comparable to newly diagnosed patients. In newly diagnosed patients, baseline TCR diversity was reportedly below that of healthy donors.

Every patient was affected by relapse after autologous stem cell transplantation, while exposure to brentuximab vedotin was not uniform. Under best response, outcomes were complete response, partial response or progressive disease. Profiled with immunoSEQ multiplex PCR; TCRdb holds only in-frame clones, not every one. Here the sample spans some 38,000 clones, 76% being singletons. V shed 7 bases and J 5 bases; nucleotides not matched to a gene: 9. Per germline, CDR1 SNHLY and CDR2 FYNNEI. CDR3 length equals 15 residues. Comment on this clone: The antigen remains undetermined.

V is TRBV2 and J is TRBJ2-3; TRBD1 matches at 10 bases. The source was peripheral blood mononuclear cells (PBMCs), collected before the second cycle of nivolumab. This receptor was identified in a human donor with classical Hodgkin lymphoma. The CDR3 DNA is TGTGCCAGCATGAAGCTTGGACAGGGGGTAGATACGCAGTATTTT. Protein sequence: CASMKLGQGVDTQYF.